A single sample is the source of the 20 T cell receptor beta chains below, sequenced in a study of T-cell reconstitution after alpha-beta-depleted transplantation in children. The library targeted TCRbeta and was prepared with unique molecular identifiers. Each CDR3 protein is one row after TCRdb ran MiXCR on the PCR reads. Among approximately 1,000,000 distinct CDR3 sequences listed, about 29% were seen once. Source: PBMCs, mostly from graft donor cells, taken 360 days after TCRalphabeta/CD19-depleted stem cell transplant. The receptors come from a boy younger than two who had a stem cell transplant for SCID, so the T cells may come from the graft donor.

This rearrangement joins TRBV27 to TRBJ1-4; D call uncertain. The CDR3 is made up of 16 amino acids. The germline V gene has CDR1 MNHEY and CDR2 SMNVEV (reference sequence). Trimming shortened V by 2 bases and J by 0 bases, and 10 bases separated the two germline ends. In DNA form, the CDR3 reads TGTGCCAGCAGTTTAGGAGGGAATCCAACTAATGAAAAACTGTTTTTT. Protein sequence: CASSLGGNPTNEKLFF.

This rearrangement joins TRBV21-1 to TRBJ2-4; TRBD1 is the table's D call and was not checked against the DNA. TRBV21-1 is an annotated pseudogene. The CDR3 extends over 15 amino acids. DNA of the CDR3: TGTGCCAGCAGCAACCCAGGGAGATCCAAAAACATTCAGTACTTC. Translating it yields CASSNPGRSKNIQYF.

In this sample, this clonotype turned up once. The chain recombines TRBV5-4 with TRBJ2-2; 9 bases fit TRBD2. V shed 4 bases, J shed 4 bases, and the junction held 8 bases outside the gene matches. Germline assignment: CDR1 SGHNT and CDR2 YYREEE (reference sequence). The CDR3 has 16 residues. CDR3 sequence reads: CASSGGTSFITGELFF. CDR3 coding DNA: TGTGCCAGCAGCGGAGGGACTAGCTTCATCACCGGGGAGCTGTTTTTT. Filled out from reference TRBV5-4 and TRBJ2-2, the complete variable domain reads ETGVTQSPTHLIKTRGQQVTLRCSSQSGHNTVSWYQQALGQGPQFIFQYYREEENGRGNFPPRFSGLQFPNYSSELNVNALELDDSALYLCASSGGTSFITGELFFGEGSRLTVL.

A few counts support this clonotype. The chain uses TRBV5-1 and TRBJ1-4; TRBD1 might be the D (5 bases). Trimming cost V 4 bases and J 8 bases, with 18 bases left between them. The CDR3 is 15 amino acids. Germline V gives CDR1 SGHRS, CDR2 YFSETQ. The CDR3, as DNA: TGCGCCAGCAGCGCATACCCAGGGATGGGGGAAAAACTGTTTTTT. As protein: CASSAYPGMGEKLFF.

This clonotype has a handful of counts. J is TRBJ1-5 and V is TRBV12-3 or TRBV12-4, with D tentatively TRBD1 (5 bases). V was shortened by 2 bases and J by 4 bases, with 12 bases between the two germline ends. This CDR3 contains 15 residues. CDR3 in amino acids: CASSLMGDVNQPQHF. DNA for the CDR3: TGTGCCAGCAGTTTAATGGGGGACGTTAATCAGCCCCAGCATTTT.

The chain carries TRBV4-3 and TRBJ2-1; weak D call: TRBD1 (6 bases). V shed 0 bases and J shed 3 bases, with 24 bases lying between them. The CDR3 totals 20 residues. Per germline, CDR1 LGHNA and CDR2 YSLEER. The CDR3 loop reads CASSQDPPPRTDNLYNEQFF. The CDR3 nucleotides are TGCGCCAGCAGCCAAGATCCTCCCCCGCGGACAGACAACCTCTACAATGAGCAGTTCTTC.

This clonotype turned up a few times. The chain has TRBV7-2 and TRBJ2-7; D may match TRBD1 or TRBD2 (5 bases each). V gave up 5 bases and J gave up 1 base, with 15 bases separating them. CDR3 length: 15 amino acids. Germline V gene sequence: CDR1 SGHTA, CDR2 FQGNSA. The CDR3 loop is CASSLYPGRSYEQYF. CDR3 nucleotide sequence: TGTGCCAGCAGCCTTTACCCGGGACGGTCCTACGAGCAGTACTTC.

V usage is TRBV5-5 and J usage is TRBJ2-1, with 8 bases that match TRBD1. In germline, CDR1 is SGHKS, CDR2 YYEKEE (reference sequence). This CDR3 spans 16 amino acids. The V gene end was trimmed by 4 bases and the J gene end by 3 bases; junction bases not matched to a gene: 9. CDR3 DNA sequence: TGTGCCAGCAGCCTCACCGGGACAGGCCTCTACAATGAGCAGTTCTTC. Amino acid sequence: CASSLTGTGLYNEQFF.

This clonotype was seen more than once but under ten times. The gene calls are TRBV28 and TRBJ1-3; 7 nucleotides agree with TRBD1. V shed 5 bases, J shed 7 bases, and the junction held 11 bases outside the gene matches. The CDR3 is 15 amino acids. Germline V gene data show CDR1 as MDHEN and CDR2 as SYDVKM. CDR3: CASSTTGAARNTIYF. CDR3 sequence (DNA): TGTGCCAGCAGTACTACAGGGGCCGCCCGCAACACCATATATTTT.

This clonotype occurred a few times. The CDR3 here is CASSLNRHSENTGELFF. In DNA, the CDR3 is TGTGCCAGCAGCTTGAACAGGCACAGCGAGAACACCGGGGAGCTGTTTTTT. The gene calls are TRBV5-5 and TRBJ2-2, with D tentatively TRBD1 (5 bases). CDR1 and CDR2 (germline): SGHKS, YYEKEE (reference sequence). The CDR3 extends over 17 amino acids. V shed 1 base and J shed 1 base, with 14 bases lying between them.

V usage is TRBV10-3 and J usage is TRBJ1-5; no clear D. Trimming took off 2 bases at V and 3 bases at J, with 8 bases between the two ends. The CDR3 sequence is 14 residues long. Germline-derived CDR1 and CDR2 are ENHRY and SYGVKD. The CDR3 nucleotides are TGTGCCATCAGTGAGAGCAACATCAATCAGCCCCAGCATTTT. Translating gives CAISESNINQPQHF.

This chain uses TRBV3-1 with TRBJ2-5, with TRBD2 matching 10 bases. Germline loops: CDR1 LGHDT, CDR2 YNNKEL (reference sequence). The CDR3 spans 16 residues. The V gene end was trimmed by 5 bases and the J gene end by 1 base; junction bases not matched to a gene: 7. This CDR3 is CASSYYSGGPQETQYF. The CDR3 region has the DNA TGTGCCAGCAGCTACTATAGCGGGGGGCCCCAAGAGACCCAGTACTTC.

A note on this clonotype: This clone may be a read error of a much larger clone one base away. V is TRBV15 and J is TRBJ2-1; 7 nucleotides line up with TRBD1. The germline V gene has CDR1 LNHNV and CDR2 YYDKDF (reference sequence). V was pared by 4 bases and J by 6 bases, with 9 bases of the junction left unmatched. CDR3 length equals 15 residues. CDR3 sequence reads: CATSKGGQVGNEQFF. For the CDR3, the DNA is TGTGCCACCAGCAAGGGTGGACAGGTAGGCAATGAGCAGTTCTTC.

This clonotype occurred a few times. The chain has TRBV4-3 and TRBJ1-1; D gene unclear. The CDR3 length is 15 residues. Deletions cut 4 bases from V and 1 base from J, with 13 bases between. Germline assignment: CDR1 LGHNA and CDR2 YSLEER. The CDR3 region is CASSRSYLQNTEAFF. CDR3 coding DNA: TGCGCCAGCAGCCGCAGCTACTTACAGAACACTGAAGCTTTCTTT.

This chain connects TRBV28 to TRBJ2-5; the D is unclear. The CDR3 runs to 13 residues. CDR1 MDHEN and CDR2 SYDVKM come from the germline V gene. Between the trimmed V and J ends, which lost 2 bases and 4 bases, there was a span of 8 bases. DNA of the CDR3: TGTGCCAGCAGTTTAGTTCAGTTAGAGACCCAGTACTTC. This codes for CASSLVQLETQYF.

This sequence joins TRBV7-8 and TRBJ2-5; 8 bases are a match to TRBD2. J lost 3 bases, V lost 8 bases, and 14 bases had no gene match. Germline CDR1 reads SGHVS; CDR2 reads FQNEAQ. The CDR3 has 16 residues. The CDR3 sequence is CASSRGWSGGEETQYF. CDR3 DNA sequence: TGTGCCAGCTCTCGAGGATGGAGCGGGGGTGAAGAGACCCAGTACTTC. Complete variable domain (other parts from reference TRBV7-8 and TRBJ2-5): GAGVSQSPRYKVAKRGQDVALRCDPISGHVSLFWYQQALGQGPEFLTYFQNEAQLDKSGLPSDRFFAERPEGSVSTLKIQRTQQEDSAVYLCASSRGWSGGEETQYFGPGTRLLVL.

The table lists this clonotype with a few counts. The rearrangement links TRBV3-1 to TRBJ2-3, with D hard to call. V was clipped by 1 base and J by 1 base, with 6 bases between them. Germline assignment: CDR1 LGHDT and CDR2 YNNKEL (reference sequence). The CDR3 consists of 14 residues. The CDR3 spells CASSQVVGTDTQYF. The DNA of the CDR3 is TGTGCCAGCAGCCAAGTCGTCGGCACAGATACGCAGTATTTT.

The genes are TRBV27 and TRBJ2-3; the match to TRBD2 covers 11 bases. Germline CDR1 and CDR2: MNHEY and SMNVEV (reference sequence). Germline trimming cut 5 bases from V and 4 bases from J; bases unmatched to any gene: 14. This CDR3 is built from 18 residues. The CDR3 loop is CASSPLARASGGPDTQYF. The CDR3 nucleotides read TGTGCCAGCAGTCCCCTAGCGAGGGCTAGCGGGGGGCCAGATACGCAGTATTTT.

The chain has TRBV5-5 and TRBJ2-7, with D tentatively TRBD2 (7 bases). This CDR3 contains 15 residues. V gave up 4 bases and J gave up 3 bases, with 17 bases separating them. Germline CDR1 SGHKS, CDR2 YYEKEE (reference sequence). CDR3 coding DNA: TGTGCCAGCAGCCTGATGGGGGGGCACCACTACGAGCAGTACTTC. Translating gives CASSLMGGHHYEQYF. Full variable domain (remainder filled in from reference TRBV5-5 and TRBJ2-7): DAGVTQSPTHLIKTRGQQVTLRCSPISGHKSVSWYQQVLGQGPQFIFQYYEKEERGRGNFPDRFSARQFPNYSSELNVNALLLGDSALYLCASSLMGGHHYEQYFGPGTRLTVT.

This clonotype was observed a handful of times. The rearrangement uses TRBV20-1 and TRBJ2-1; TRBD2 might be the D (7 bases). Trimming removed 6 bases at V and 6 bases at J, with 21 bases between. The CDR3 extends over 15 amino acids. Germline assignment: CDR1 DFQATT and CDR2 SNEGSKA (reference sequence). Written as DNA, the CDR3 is TGCAGTGCGAGGCCGGGGGGCCAGTTTTTCAATGAGCAGTTCTTC. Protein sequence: CSARPGGQFFNEQFF.